The entry that follows covers one T cell receptor (beta chain) sequence. The sample is drawn from a study of prognosis after radiotherapy for stage I lung cancer. Study details: The non-small cell lung cancer patients were all considered medically inoperable, with comorbidities accounting for this in about a dozen of them. Histologically, the tumors comprised squamous cell carcinoma in several patients and adenocarcinoma in around eleven.

The ends were cut back, 1 base at V and 0 bases at J, with 11 bases in the middle. The length of the CDR3 is 16 residues. Germline V lookup: CDR1 MNHNS, CDR2 SASEGT. It was by two-round multiplex PCR that TCR beta CDR3 was amplified from genomic DNA. For every TRBV and TRBJ gene, a specific primer was used in first-round PCR. Second-round PCR used universal primers. Via MiXCR, TCRdb re-called the multiplex PCR reads, giving one row per CDR3 protein. The data show over 12,000 distinct CDR3 sequences, about 55% seen once. The chain is built from TRBV6-1 and TRBJ2-3; D is perhaps TRBD1 or TRBD2 (5 bases each). This TCR came from a donor at least 50 years old with non-small cell lung cancer. The source material was PBMCs, sampled before or after stereotactic body radiation therapy (not recorded which). Written as DNA, the CDR3 is TGTGCCAGCAGTGAAGTTCCGGGGACGAGCACAGATACGCAGTATTTT. Translating it yields CASSEVPGTSTDTQYF.